The 10 T cell receptor beta chains below come from one sample, sequenced in a study of cytomegalovirus exposure and HLA in healthy donors. Assay used: immunoSEQ multiplex PCR; TCRdb lists only in-frame clones, some missing. The table shows under 200,000 clones, with 85% to 90% occurring only once. Sequencing was performed on PBMCs. The receptor source for this set is a woman under 30 in good health and CMV-seropositive.

The CDR3, as DNA: TGTGCCAGCACCAAGACCGGGACACTTATCGATACGCAGTATTTT. It specifies CASTKTGTLIDTQYF. V usage is TRBV7-2 and J usage is TRBJ2-3; tentatively, D is TRBD1 (6 bases). The CDR3 is made up of 15 amino acids. The germline V gene encodes CDR1 SGHTA and CDR2 FQGNSA. V was pared by 7 bases and J by 6 bases, with 20 bases between.

The rearrangement links TRBV7-2 to TRBJ1-2, with D perhaps matching TRBD1 (5 bases). Per the germline V gene, CDR1 is SGHTA and CDR2 is FQGNSA. V was cut by 1 base and J by 4 bases, with 13 bases left in between. The CDR3 contains 15 residues. CDR3 DNA: TGTGCCAGCAGCTTAGATTTGGTAGGGGTCTATGGCTACACCTTC. This codes for CASSLDLVGVYGYTF. Full variable domain (outside the CDR3, taken from reference TRBV7-2 and TRBJ1-2): GAGVSQSPSNKVTEKGKDVELRCDPISGHTALYWYRQSLGQGLEFLIYFQGNSAPDKSGLPSDRFSAERTGGSVSTLTIQRTQQEDSAVYLCASSLDLVGVYGYTFGSGTRLTVV.

The rearrangement uses TRBV2 and TRBJ2-3, with TRBD2 matching 7 bases. V lost 8 bases and J lost 6; bases outside the gene matches: 23. The CDR3 sequence is 18 residues long. In germline, CDR1 is SNHLY, CDR2 FYNNEI. The chain's CDR3 is CASAVGLGSPSLLDTQYF. The CDR3 DNA reads TGTGCCAGCGCCGTTGGACTAGGGTCCCCATCCCTTCTCGATACGCAGTATTTT.

The chain is built from TRBV27 and TRBJ2-7; maybe TRBD1 (5 bases). The CDR3 runs to 13 residues. V gave up 8 bases and J gave up 2 bases, with 13 bases separating them. CDR1 and CDR2 from the germline V gene are MNHEY and SMNVEV (reference sequence). CDR3 in DNA: TGTGCCAGCCTGGGGCAGGAGACCTACGAGCAGTACTTC. Protein: CASLGQETYEQYF.

The V call is TRBV18, the J call TRBJ2-2; a weak D match, TRBD1 (6 bases). The CDR3 spans 14 residues. Between the trimmed V and J ends, which lost 2 bases and 5 bases, there was a span of 9 bases. The germline V gene encodes CDR1 KGHSH and CDR2 LQKENI. The CDR3 is CASSPTGRTGELFF. In DNA form, the CDR3 reads TGTGCCAGCTCACCAACAGGGCGGACCGGGGAGCTGTTTTTT.

The rearrangement uses TRBV30 and TRBJ2-7; D remains unclear. The CDR3 sequence is 15 residues long. The germline V gene has CDR1 GTSNPN and CDR2 SVGIG (reference sequence). V dropped 3 bases and J dropped 1 base, with 16 bases sitting between them. CDR3 amino acids: CAWSVGPSASYEQYF. The CDR3 nucleotides are TGTGCCTGGAGCGTCGGTCCCAGCGCTTCCTACGAGCAGTACTTC.

The chain combines TRBV11-2 with TRBJ2-1, with 7 nucleotides matching TRBD1. Losses at the gene ends were 2 bases for V and 5 bases for J; bases not matched to a gene: 9. This CDR3 has 16 amino acids. The germline CDR1 and CDR2 sequences are SGHAT and FQNNGV. The CDR3 DNA follows: TGTGCCAGCAGCTTATCCCTCGGGACAGCTAACAATGAGCAGTTCTTC. It specifies CASSLSLGTANNEQFF.

This chain connects TRBV7-9 to TRBJ2-7; 13 nucleotides agree with TRBD2. V trimming: 3 bases; J trimming: 5 bases; junction bases outside the gene matches: 4. CDR1 is SEHNR and CDR2 is FQNEAQ in the germline V gene (reference sequence). The CDR3 has 15 residues. The CDR3 nucleotides read TGTGCCAGCAGCTTGGGGACTAGCGGGAATCACGAGCAGTACTTC. This gives the protein CASSLGTSGNHEQYF.

The chain joins TRBV6-6 to TRBJ2-1, with D possibly being TRBD1 (5 bases). The CDR3 is 14 amino acids. Germline CDR1 MNHNY, CDR2 SVGAGI (reference sequence). The germline V and J ends were trimmed by 6 bases and 7 bases, with 16 bases remaining between them. This chain's CDR3 is CASSPWGLENEQFF. The CDR3 region has the DNA TGTGCCAGCAGCCCCTGGGGCCTCGAGAATGAGCAGTTCTTC.

Here the CDR3 DNA reads TGTGCCAGCAGCACGGGACAGGGGGCGCGGGAGCAGTACTTC. Its protein is CASSTGQGAREQYF. The V gene is TRBV5-4, the J gene TRBJ2-7; 12 bases are a match to TRBD1. In germline, CDR1 is SGHNT, CDR2 YYREEE (reference sequence). This CDR3 has 14 residues. With V trimmed by 4 bases and J by 7 bases, 6 bases remained unmatched. The complete variable domain, with remaining parts taken from reference TRBV5-4 and TRBJ2-7, reads ETGVTQSPTHLIKTRGQQVTLRCSSQSGHNTVSWYQQALGQGPQFIFQYYREEENGRGNFPPRFSGLQFPNYSSELNVNALELDDSALYLCASSTGQGAREQYFGPGTRLTVT.